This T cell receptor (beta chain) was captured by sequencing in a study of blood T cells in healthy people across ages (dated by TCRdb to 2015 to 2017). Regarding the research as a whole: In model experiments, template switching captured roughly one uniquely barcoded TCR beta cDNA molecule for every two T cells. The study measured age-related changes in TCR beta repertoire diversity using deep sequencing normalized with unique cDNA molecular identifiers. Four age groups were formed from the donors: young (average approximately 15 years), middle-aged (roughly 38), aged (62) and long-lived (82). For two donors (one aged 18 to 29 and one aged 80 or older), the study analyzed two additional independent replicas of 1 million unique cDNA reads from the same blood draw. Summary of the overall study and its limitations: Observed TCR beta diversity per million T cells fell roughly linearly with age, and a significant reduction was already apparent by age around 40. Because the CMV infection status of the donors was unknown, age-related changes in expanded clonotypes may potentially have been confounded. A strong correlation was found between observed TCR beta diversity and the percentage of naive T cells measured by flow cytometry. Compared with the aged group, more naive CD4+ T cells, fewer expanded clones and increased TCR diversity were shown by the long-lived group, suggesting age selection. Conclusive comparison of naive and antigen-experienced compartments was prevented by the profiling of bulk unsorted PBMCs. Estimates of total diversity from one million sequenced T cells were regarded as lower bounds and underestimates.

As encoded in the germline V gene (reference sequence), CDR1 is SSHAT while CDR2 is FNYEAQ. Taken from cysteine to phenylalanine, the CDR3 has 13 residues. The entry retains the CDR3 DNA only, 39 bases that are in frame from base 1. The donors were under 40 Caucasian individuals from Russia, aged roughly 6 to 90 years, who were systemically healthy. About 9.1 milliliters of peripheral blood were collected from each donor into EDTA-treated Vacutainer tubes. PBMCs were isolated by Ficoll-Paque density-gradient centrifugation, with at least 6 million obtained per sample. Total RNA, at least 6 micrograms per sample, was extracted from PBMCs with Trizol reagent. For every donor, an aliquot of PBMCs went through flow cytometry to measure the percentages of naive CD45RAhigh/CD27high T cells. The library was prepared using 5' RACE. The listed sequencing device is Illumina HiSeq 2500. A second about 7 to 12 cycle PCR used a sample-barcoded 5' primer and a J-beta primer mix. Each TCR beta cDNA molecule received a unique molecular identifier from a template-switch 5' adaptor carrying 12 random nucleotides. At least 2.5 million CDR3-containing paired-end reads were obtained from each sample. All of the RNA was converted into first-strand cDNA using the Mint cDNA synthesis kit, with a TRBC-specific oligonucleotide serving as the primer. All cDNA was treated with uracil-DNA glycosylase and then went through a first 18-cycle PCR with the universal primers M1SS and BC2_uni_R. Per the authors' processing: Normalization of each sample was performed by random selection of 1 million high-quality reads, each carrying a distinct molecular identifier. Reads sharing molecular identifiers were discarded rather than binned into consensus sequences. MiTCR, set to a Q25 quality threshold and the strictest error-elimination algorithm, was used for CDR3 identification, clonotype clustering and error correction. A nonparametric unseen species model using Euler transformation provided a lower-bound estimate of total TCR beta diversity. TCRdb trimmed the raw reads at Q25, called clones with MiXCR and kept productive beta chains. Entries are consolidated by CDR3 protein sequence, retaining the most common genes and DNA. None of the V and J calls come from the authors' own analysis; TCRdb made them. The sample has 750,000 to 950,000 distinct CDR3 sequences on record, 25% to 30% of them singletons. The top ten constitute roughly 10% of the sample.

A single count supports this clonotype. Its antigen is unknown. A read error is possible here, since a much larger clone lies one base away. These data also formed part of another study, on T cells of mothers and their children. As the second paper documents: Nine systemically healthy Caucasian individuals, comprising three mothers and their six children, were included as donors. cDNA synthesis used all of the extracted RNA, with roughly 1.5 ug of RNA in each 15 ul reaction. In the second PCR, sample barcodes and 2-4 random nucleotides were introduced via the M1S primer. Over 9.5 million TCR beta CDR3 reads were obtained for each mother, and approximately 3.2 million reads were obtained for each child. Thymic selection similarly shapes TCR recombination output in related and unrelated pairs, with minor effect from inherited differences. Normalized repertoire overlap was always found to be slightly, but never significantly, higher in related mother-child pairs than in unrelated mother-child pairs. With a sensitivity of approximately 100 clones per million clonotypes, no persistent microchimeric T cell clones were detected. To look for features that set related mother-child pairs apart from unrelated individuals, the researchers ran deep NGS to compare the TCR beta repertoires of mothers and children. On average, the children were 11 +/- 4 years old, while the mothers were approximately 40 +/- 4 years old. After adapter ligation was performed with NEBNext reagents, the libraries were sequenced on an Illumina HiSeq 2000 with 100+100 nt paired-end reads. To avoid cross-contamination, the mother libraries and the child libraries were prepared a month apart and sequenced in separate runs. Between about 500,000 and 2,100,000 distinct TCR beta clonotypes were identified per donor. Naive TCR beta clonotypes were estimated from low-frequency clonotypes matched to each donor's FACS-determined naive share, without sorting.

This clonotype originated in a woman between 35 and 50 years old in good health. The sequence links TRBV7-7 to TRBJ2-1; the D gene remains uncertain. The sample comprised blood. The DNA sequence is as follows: TGTGCTAGCAGTTCCATGCCAGGCAATGAGCAGTTCTTC. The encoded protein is CASSSMPGNEQFF.